The 28 T cell receptor beta chains reported below all come from one sample, sequenced in a study of cytomegalovirus exposure and HLA in healthy donors. PCR amplification relied on 60 Vbeta primers (plus 13 Jbeta primers). The method was immunoSEQ multiplex PCR; TCRdb's version includes in-frame clones alone and lacks a portion of them. This table holds approximately 96,000 clones. Sequencing was performed on PBMCs. The receptors come from a girl between 10 and 17 years old in good health and CMV-seropositive.

J is TRBJ2-5 and V is TRBV9; possible D gene TRBD1, 6 bases. Germline CDR1 reads SGDLS; CDR2 reads YYNGEE. There are 15 residues in the CDR3. Trimming removed 3 bases at V and 5 bases at J, with 17 bases between. The CDR3 coding sequence is TGTGCCAGCAGCGCCGAGACAGGCCGGTCGGAGACCCAGTACTTC. Protein product: CASSAETGRSETQYF. Drawing the rest from reference TRBV9 and TRBJ2-5, the complete variable domain is DSGVTQTPKHLITATGQRVTLRCSPRSGDLSVYWYQQSLDQGLQFLIQYYNGEERAKGNILERFSAQQFPDLHSELNLSSLELGDSALYFCASSAETGRSETQYFGPGTRLLVL.

This rearrangement joins TRBV27 to TRBJ1-2, with 8 positions matching TRBD1. Trimming removed 0 bases from V and 8 bases from J; junction bases left unmatched: 8. Germline V gene lookup returns CDR1 MNHEY and CDR2 SMNVEV (reference sequence). This CDR3 contains 15 residues. CDR3 coding DNA: TGTGCCAGCAGTTTATCCCGACAGGGGCTTGGCGGCTACACCTTC. This translates into CASSLSRQGLGGYTF.

This rearrangement joins TRBV5-1 to TRBJ1-2; no firm D call. CDR3 length: 15 residues. Germline CDR1 reads SGHRS; CDR2 reads YFSETQ. The V gene lost 0 bases and the J gene lost 0 bases, with 9 bases spanning the gap. For the CDR3, the DNA is TGCGCCAGCAGCTTGGGTGGCACACCTAACTATGGCTACACCTTC. This sequence encodes CASSLGGTPNYGYTF.

A note on this clone: Other DNA variants within this sample encode the same CDR3. The genes are TRBV9 and TRBJ2-7, with TRBD1 matching over 8 bases. The CDR3 is 15 amino acids. Germline V gene lookup returns CDR1 SGDLS and CDR2 YYNGEE. V was clipped by 3 bases and J by 4 bases; unmatched bases: 9. The CDR3 sequence is CASSASGGATYEQYF. The CDR3 nucleotides are TGTGCCAGCAGCGCCTCAGGGGGCGCAACTTACGAGCAGTACTTC.

About this clone itself: One end of the junction fails to match germline, which may point to a read error. This chain joins TRBV19 and TRBJ2-1, with D tentatively TRBD2 (5 bases). Germline V lookup: CDR1 LNHDA, CDR2 SQIVND (reference sequence). This CDR3 contains 16 residues. The CDR3 loop reads CASSMPSGNSDNEQFF. The CDR3 DNA is TGTGCCAGTAGTATGCCCAGCGGTAACTCCGACAATGAGCAGTTCTTC. Using reference TRBV19 and TRBJ2-1 for the parts outside the CDR3, the full variable domain is DGGITQSPKYLFRKEGQNVTLSCEQNLNHDAMYWYRQDPGQGLRLIYYSQIVNDFQKGDIAEGYSVSREKKESFPLTVTSAQKNPTAFYLCASSMPSGNSDNEQFFGPGTRLTVL.

J is TRBJ2-7 and V is TRBV4-1, with D possibly TRBD2 on 5 matching bases. This CDR3 comprises 13 residues. Trimming stripped 4 bases from V and 7 bases from J, with 14 bases between. Germline CDR1 MGHRA, CDR2 YSYEKL. The CDR3 region has the DNA TGCGCCAGCAGCCTAGAACTAGTCGGGGAGCAGTACTTC. Translation: CASSLELVGEQYF.

CDR3 loop: CSVEGGRAEAFF. CDR3 DNA sequence: TGCAGCGTTGAGGGGGGAAGAGCTGAAGCTTTCTTT. This sequence joins TRBV29-1 and TRBJ1-1; D perhaps matches TRBD1 (5 bases). Trimming removed 3 bases from V and 6 bases from J, with 11 bases in between. This CDR3 is built from 12 residues. CDR1 SQVTM and CDR2 ANQGSEA come from the germline V gene. Drawing the rest from reference TRBV29-1 and TRBJ1-1, the complete variable domain is SAVISQKPSRDICQRGTSLTIQCQVDSQVTMMFWYRQQPGQSLTLIATANQGSEATYESGFVIDKFPISRPNLTFSTLTVSNMSPEDSSIYLCSVEGGRAEAFFGQGTRLTVV.

The V and J genes are TRBV19 and TRBJ2-1, with TRBD2 as a possible D gene (6 bases). V lost 5 bases to trimming and J lost 7 bases, with 21 bases between them. The CDR3 contains 16 residues. CDR1 is LNHDA, CDR2 SQIVND, per germline (reference sequence). The DNA of the CDR3 is TGTGCCAGTAGTGGAGTCGGAGGGGCTTCCGGTAATGAGCAGTTCTTC. This translates into CASSGVGGASGNEQFF.

The CDR3 loop reads CASSVPGVDTQYF. CDR3 nucleotides: TGTGCCAGCAGTGTCCCGGGGGTAGATACGCAGTATTTT. The chain employs TRBV25-1 and TRBJ2-3; perhaps TRBD2 as D (6 bases). The V end was cut by 4 bases, the J end by 5 bases, with 10 bases between. Looked up from germline, CDR1 is MGHDK and CDR2 is SYGVNS. The CDR3 consists of 13 residues.

The chain uses TRBV29-1 and TRBJ2-2; TRBD2 might be the D (6 bases). The CDR3 covers 10 residues. Germline assignment: CDR1 SQVTM and CDR2 ANQGSEA. The CDR3 sequence is CSGGTGELFF. CDR3 sequence (DNA): TGCAGTGGGGGGACCGGGGAGCTGTTTTTT.

This chain joins TRBV19 and TRBJ2-3, with 11 bases fitting TRBD1. Germline CDR1 is LNHDA and CDR2 is SQIVND (reference sequence). The CDR3 length is 15 residues. V shed 3 bases and J 5 bases; nucleotides not matched to a gene: 4. This CDR3 reads CASSIQDRGRDTQYF. The CDR3 nucleotides are TGTGCCAGTAGTATCCAGGACAGGGGGCGAGATACGCAGTATTTT.

The chain links TRBV19 to TRBJ1-5, with 11 bases fitting TRBD1. The germline CDR1 and CDR2 sequences are LNHDA and SQIVND (reference sequence). V was pared by 3 bases and J by 5 bases, with 6 bases of the junction left unmatched. This CDR3 is 16 amino acids long. CDR3 loop: CASSIRTGGDHQPQHF. CDR3 nucleotides: TGTGCCAGTAGTATCCGGACAGGGGGCGACCATCAGCCCCAGCATTTT.

The chain links TRBV4-2 to TRBJ1-5; TRBD1 agrees at 7 bases. The CDR3 has 16 amino acids. Germline CDR1 and CDR2: LGHNA and YNFKEQ. With V trimmed by 1 base and J by 4 bases, 7 bases remained unmatched. The CDR3 region has the DNA TGTGCCAGCAGCCAAGGTGAGGACAGGAGGAATCAGCCCCAGCATTTT. It encodes CASSQGEDRRNQPQHF.

The CDR3 DNA reads TGTGCCAGCAGTTTATCGGCCACAGGGAGGGGAGCTTTCTTT. This gives the protein CASSLSATGRGAFF. The rearrangement links TRBV28 to TRBJ1-1, with D perhaps matching TRBD1 (6 bases). V was shortened by 1 base and J by 10 bases, with 16 bases between the two germline ends. Germline loops: CDR1 MDHEN, CDR2 SYDVKM. The CDR3 totals 14 residues.

V gene TRBV5-1 combines with J gene TRBJ2-2; D call uncertain. V shed 2 bases and J shed 10 bases, with 12 bases lying between them. There are 13 residues in the CDR3. Germline-derived CDR1 and CDR2 are SGHRS and YFSETQ. This CDR3 is CASSFQLETELFF. The DNA of the CDR3 is TGCGCCAGCAGCTTTCAGCTAGAGACGGAGCTGTTTTTT.

This chain joins TRBV28 and TRBJ1-1; D is unresolved. V lost 7 bases to trimming and J lost 0 bases, with 12 bases between them. This CDR3 has 14 residues. Germline loops: CDR1 MDHEN, CDR2 SYDVKM. DNA for the CDR3: TGTGCCAGCATCAAAGGAGCCATGAACACTGAAGCTTTCTTT. The encoded protein is CASIKGAMNTEAFF.

The chain links TRBV6-1 to TRBJ1-2, with 9 bases fitting TRBD1. V was pared by 2 bases and J by 8 bases, with 6 bases of the junction left unmatched. The CDR3 loop spans 14 amino acids. CDR1 and CDR2 from the germline V gene are MNHNS and SASEGT. The CDR3 sequence is CASSEPGQGRGYTF. DNA of the CDR3: TGTGCCAGCAGTGAACCCGGACAGGGGAGGGGCTACACCTTC.

V and J are TRBV4-2 and TRBJ2-7, with TRBD1 identical over 7 bases. CDR3 size: 13 residues. Unmatched junction bases numbered 12, after V lost 8 bases and J lost 8 bases. Per germline, CDR1 LGHNA and CDR2 YNFKEQ. The CDR3 sequence is CASQGDTKGKQYF. CDR3 DNA: TGTGCCAGCCAGGGGGACACTAAGGGCAAGCAGTACTTC.

The chain uses TRBV10-3 and TRBJ2-2; TRBD1 matches at 9 bases. With 0 bases clipped from V and 7 bases from J, the junction kept 3 bases outside the gene matches. The germline V gene has CDR1 ENHRY and CDR2 SYGVKD. There are 15 residues in the CDR3. CDR3 nucleotide sequence: TGTGCCATCAGTGAGTCTCTGGGACAGGGCGGGGAGCTGTTTTTT. Translated: CAISESLGQGGELFF.

The chain employs TRBV5-4 and TRBJ1-2; possible D gene TRBD1, 6 bases. The V and J ends lost 3 bases and 4 bases respectively, with 10 bases between them. There are 13 residues in the CDR3. Per the germline V gene, CDR1 is SGHNT and CDR2 is YYREEE (reference sequence). The CDR3 DNA sequence: TGTGCCAGCAGCTCGGACAGTATCTATGGCTACACCTTC. Translating it yields CASSSDSIYGYTF. The whole variable domain, filled in from reference TRBV5-4 and TRBJ1-2, reads ETGVTQSPTHLIKTRGQQVTLRCSSQSGHNTVSWYQQALGQGPQFIFQYYREEENGRGNFPPRFSGLQFPNYSSELNVNALELDDSALYLCASSSDSIYGYTFGSGTRLTVV.

This chain uses TRBV7-2 with TRBJ2-1; maybe TRBD1 (5 bases). Germline V CDR1 and CDR2: SGHTA, FQGNSA. The CDR3 has 15 amino acids. The germline V and J ends were trimmed by 0 bases and 7 bases, with 13 bases remaining between them. This CDR3 reads CASSLALTVSNEQFF. The CDR3 bases are TGTGCCAGCAGCTTAGCGTTGACAGTGAGTAATGAGCAGTTCTTC.

V gene TRBV9 combines with J gene TRBJ2-1; unclear D gene. Germline loops: CDR1 SGDLS, CDR2 YYNGEE. The V gene lost 0 bases and the J gene lost 8 bases, with 15 bases spanning the gap. The CDR3 sequence is 15 residues long. The DNA for the CDR3 is TGTGCCAGCAGCGTAGGAGGAAGGTTATCGGATGAGCAGTTCTTC. Translation: CASSVGGRLSDEQFF.

This chain links TRBV6-1 with TRBJ1-4; TRBD1 might be the D (5 bases). CDR3 length equals 15 residues. Germline-derived CDR1 and CDR2 are MNHNS and SASEGT. Deletions cut 3 bases from V and 3 bases from J, with 11 bases between. CDR3 bases: TGTGCCAGCAGTGACGACCGGGGGGCTAATGAAAAACTGTTTTTT. Translating gives CASSDDRGANEKLFF.

This chain links TRBV10-1 with TRBJ2-7, with D hard to call. CDR1 WNHNN and CDR2 SYGVQD come from the germline V gene (reference sequence). The CDR3 is 9 amino acids. V shed 9 bases and J shed 4 bases, with 4 bases lying between them. CDR3 protein: CASLYEQYF. CDR3 nucleotides: TGCGCCAGTCTATACGAGCAGTACTTC.

This chain's CDR3 is CASSLWGLDYEQYV. The CDR3, as DNA: TGTGCCAGCAGCTTGTGGGGACTAGACTACGAGCAGTACGTC. V is TRBV5-4 and J is TRBJ2-7, with 8 bases aligning to TRBD2. The trim removed 1 base at V and 3 bases at J, leaving 3 bases unmatched. The CDR3 contains 14 residues. Per germline, CDR1 SGHNT and CDR2 YYREEE (reference sequence).

The gene calls are TRBV5-4 and TRBJ1-6; D is unclear. The germline V gene has CDR1 SGHNT and CDR2 YYREEE (reference sequence). The CDR3 spans 13 residues. The ends were cut back, 3 bases at V and 6 bases at J, with 7 bases in the middle. Here the CDR3 reads CASSSEPNSPLHF. The CDR3 bases are TGTGCCAGCAGCTCCGAGCCTAATTCACCCCTCCACTTT. Full variable domain (outside the CDR3, taken from reference TRBV5-4 and TRBJ1-6): ETGVTQSPTHLIKTRGQQVTLRCSSQSGHNTVSWYQQALGQGPQFIFQYYREEENGRGNFPPRFSGLQFPNYSSELNVNALELDDSALYLCASSSEPNSPLHFGNGTRLTVT.

This chain connects TRBV10-3 to TRBJ2-2, with 8 positions matching TRBD1. CDR1 is ENHRY and CDR2 is SYGVKD in the germline V gene. The CDR3 runs 13 residues. J was trimmed by 10 bases and V by 8 bases; bases with no gene match: 9. CDR3 sequence (DNA): TGTGCCATCGGACAGGGAGGCTGGACGGAGCTGTTTTTT. It is translated as CAIGQGGWTELFF.

The J gene is TRBJ1-1, the V gene TRBV15; no clear D. The CDR3 extends over 11 amino acids. CDR1 and CDR2 (germline): LNHNV, YYDKDF (reference sequence). The V and J ends lost 0 bases and 8 bases respectively, with 4 bases between them. CDR3 amino acids: CATSRDSEAFF. Written as DNA, the CDR3 is TGTGCCACCAGCAGAGATTCGGAAGCTTTCTTT.